The next 22 T cell receptor beta chains were all read from a single sample in a study of graft-versus-host responses after intestinal transplantation. Antigens of these TCRs are unknown. The repertoire was sequenced with immunoSEQ multiplex PCR; TCRdb's copy has only in-frame clones and lacks some. The sample lists around 100,000 clones, roughly 90% occurring once. Sequenced material: unstimulated CD4+ T cells sorted from spleen or lymph node cells, taken before transplant. The receptors here all came from a human donor who was the organ donor for an intestinal transplant.

The genes are TRBV5-1 and TRBJ2-5; TRBD2 matches at 11 bases. V lost 0 bases and J lost 2; bases outside the gene matches: 6. The V gene's germline CDR1 is SGHRS and CDR2 YFSETQ. The CDR3 length is 17 residues. The CDR3 nucleotides read TGCGCCAGCAGCTTGGGCGGGACTAGCGGAGTACAAGAGACCCAGTACTTC. Amino acids: CASSLGGTSGVQETQYF.

The chain is built from TRBV4-2 and TRBJ2-1; possible D gene TRBD1, 6 bases. The germline CDR1 and CDR2 sequences are LGHNA and YNFKEQ. V dropped 4 bases and J dropped 7 bases, with 20 bases sitting between them. This CDR3 region has 16 residues. The CDR3 region has the DNA TGTGCCAGCAGCCGCCTACAGGGAAGCCGGGGAAATGAGCAGTTCTTC. This encodes CASSRLQGSRGNEQFF.

This chain links TRBV6-5 with TRBJ1-2; TRBD1 matches at 7 bases. This CDR3 is 16 amino acids long. Germline CDR1 and CDR2: MNHEY and SVGAGI. With V trimmed by 2 bases and J by 8 bases, 14 bases remained unmatched. The CDR3 sequence is CASSYEKTQGTRGYTF. CDR3 DNA sequence: TGTGCCAGCAGTTACGAAAAAACACAGGGGACTAGGGGCTACACCTTC.

CDR3: CSARGDNGYTF. In DNA form, the CDR3 reads TGCAGTGCTAGGGGCGATAATGGCTACACCTTC. The V call is TRBV20-1, the J call TRBJ1-2; unclear D gene. Trimming cost V 3 bases and J 6 bases, with 8 bases left between them. Looked up from germline, CDR1 is DFQATT and CDR2 is SNEGSKA (reference sequence). CDR3 length: 11 amino acids.

V gene TRBV25-1 combines with J gene TRBJ1-3; possible D gene TRBD1, 6 bases. CDR3 length equals 17 residues. Germline CDR1 MGHDK, CDR2 SYGVNS. V shed 5 bases and J shed 4 bases, with 21 bases lying between them. CDR3 sequence: CASSRTSRGAPGNTIYF. CDR3 sequence (DNA): TGTGCCAGCAGTCGCACCTCCCGGGGGGCCCCCGGAAACACCATATATTTT.

V usage is TRBV30 and J usage is TRBJ2-3, with TRBD2 identical over 7 bases. After removal of 4 bases from V and 0 bases from J, the junction contained 7 bases not matched to a gene. Germline V CDR1 and CDR2: GTSNPN, SVGIG (reference sequence). This CDR3 has 15 residues. CDR3 DNA sequence: TGTGCCTGGACTTTTGGGGGGGTAAGCACAGATACGCAGTATTTT. Its protein product is CAWTFGGVSTDTQYF.

The V gene is TRBV19, the J gene TRBJ1-4; D is uncertain. Germline V gene lookup returns CDR1 LNHDA and CDR2 SQIVND (reference sequence). Between the trimmed V and J ends, which lost 6 bases and 7 bases, there was a span of 12 bases. The CDR3 covers 13 residues. The chain's CDR3 is CASRAPSSEKLFF. The CDR3 nucleotides are TGTGCCAGTAGAGCGCCTTCAAGTGAAAAACTGTTTTTT.

The rearrangement joins TRBV28 to TRBJ1-6; 8 bases are shared with TRBD1. After removal of 3 bases from V and 7 bases from J, the junction contained 5 bases not matched to a gene. This CDR3 has 15 amino acids. Germline lookup yields CDR1 MDHEN and CDR2 SYDVKM. CDR3 nucleotide sequence: TGTGCCAGCAGTTTGGACAGGGTGGTCAATTCACCCCTCCACTTT. Its protein product is CASSLDRVVNSPLHF. Full variable domain (outside the CDR3, taken from reference TRBV28 and TRBJ1-6): DVKVTQSSRYLVKRTGEKVFLECVQDMDHENMFWYRQDPGLGLRLIYFSYDVKMKEKGDIPEGYSVSREKKERFSLILESASTNQTSMYLCASSLDRVVNSPLHFGNGTRLTVT.

This clone is labeled as medium-sized (0.01 to 0.1%). V is TRBV19 and J is TRBJ1-2, with 8 bases aligning to TRBD1. J gave up 7 bases and V 5 bases, and 12 bases lay outside the gene matches. Germline V gives CDR1 LNHDA, CDR2 SQIVND (reference sequence). The CDR3 loop spans 15 amino acids. The chain's CDR3 is CASSPRGTGFGGYTF. In nucleotides, the CDR3 is TGTGCCAGTAGTCCCCGTGGGACAGGCTTTGGTGGCTACACCTTC.

The rearrangement links TRBV5-1 to TRBJ2-3, with TRBD1 as a possible D gene (7 bases). The germline V gene encodes CDR1 SGHRS and CDR2 YFSETQ. The CDR3 contains 14 residues. Trimming stripped 7 bases from V and 5 bases from J, with 17 bases between. Here the CDR3 reads CASYLQGRGDTQYF. The CDR3 region has the DNA TGCGCCAGCTATTTACAGGGGCGGGGAGATACGCAGTATTTT.

CDR3 sequence (DNA): TGTGCCAGCAGCCCAGGGGGGGGCAATCAGCCCCAGCATTTT. Encoded protein: CASSPGGGNQPQHF. The chain is built from TRBV9 and TRBJ1-5; TRBD1 matches at 7 bases. This CDR3 has 14 amino acids. The germline CDR1 and CDR2 sequences are SGDLS and YYNGEE. V shed 4 bases, J shed 2 bases, and the junction held 3 bases outside the gene matches.

The chain couples TRBV10-2 to TRBJ1-5, with D possibly being TRBD1 (6 bases). Trimming removed 4 bases from V and 0 bases from J, with 10 bases in between. Germline assignment: CDR1 WSHSY and CDR2 SAAADI. The CDR3 spans 15 residues. The CDR3 here is CASSADRTSNQPQHF. The DNA for the CDR3 is TGCGCCAGCAGTGCGGACAGAACTAGCAATCAGCCCCAGCATTTT.

The gene calls are TRBV6-6 and TRBJ2-3; the match to TRBD2 covers 12 bases. Germline CDR1 reads MNHNY; CDR2 reads SVGAGI (reference sequence). V was pared by 2 bases and J by 12 bases, with 6 bases of the junction left unmatched. This CDR3 contains 14 residues. The CDR3 DNA follows: TGTGCCAGCAGTTACCTAGCGGGGGGGCCCACACAGTATTTT. Protein sequence: CASSYLAGGPTQYF.

The chain has TRBV7-8 and TRBJ2-2; 9 nucleotides align to TRBD2. V gave up 5 bases and J gave up 4 bases; unmatched junction bases: 5. The CDR3 is 15 residues long. Germline values: CDR1 SGHVS, CDR2 FQNEAQ. CDR3 residues: CASSSGLATTGELFF. CDR3 DNA sequence: TGTGCCAGCAGCAGCGGACTAGCGACCACCGGGGAGCTGTTTTTT.

The V and J genes are TRBV10-3 and TRBJ1-3, with D unresolved. Germline V gene sequence: CDR1 ENHRY, CDR2 SYGVKD. The germline V and J ends were trimmed by 0 bases and 5 bases, with 5 bases remaining between them. The CDR3 totals 13 residues. CDR3 loop: CAISESLRNTIYF. In nucleotides, the CDR3 is TGTGCCATCAGTGAGTCGCTACGAAACACCATATATTTT.

The chain has TRBV2 and TRBJ2-1; 8 bases are a match to TRBD2. Unmatched junction bases numbered 13, after V lost 11 bases and J lost 1 base. Germline values: CDR1 SNHLY, CDR2 FYNNEI. The CDR3 runs 16 residues. The CDR3 region has the DNA TGTGCCTCGGCTTCGGGGGGGCAGGAATCCTACAATGAGCAGTTCTTC. Protein: CASASGGQESYNEQFF.

DNA of the CDR3: TGTGCCAGCAGCTTGGAAAGCAGGCCGGACCGTGAAGCTTTCTTT. It is translated as CASSLESRPDREAFF. This chain uses TRBV5-4 with TRBJ1-1; D remains ambiguous. V was trimmed by 0 bases and J by 7 bases, leaving 16 bases between them. The CDR3 is 15 residues long. Germline CDR1 and CDR2: SGHNT and YYREEE (reference sequence).

The V and J genes are TRBV30 and TRBJ1-2; 7 positions match TRBD1. Looked up from germline, CDR1 is GTSNPN and CDR2 is SVGIG (reference sequence). V lost 5 bases to trimming and J lost 3 bases; unmatched junction nucleotides: 6. This CDR3 contains 13 residues. The CDR3 reads CAWASGTDYGYTF. CDR3 DNA: TGTGCCTGGGCCTCCGGGACAGACTATGGCTACACCTTC.

This chain uses TRBV4-2 with TRBJ1-1, with 7 bases that match TRBD1. Germline lookup yields CDR1 LGHNA and CDR2 YNFKEQ. There are 17 residues in the CDR3. V was pared by 4 bases and J by 0 bases, with 11 bases of the junction left unmatched. The CDR3 here is CASSLQSLTGLNTEAFF. CDR3 DNA: TGTGCCAGCAGCCTCCAATCCCTGACAGGGCTGAACACTGAAGCTTTCTTT.

The V and J genes are TRBV11-2 and TRBJ2-7, with TRBD2 matching 10 bases. This CDR3 spans 13 amino acids. CDR1 is SGHAT, CDR2 FQNNGV, per germline. J gave up 6 bases and V 10 bases, and 9 bases lay outside the gene matches. The DNA for the CDR3 is TGTGCCACCACCAGCGGGGGGGACGGCGAGCAGTACTTC. Translated, it gives CATTSGGDGEQYF.

V gene TRBV6-5 combines with J gene TRBJ2-3; the D is unclear. Germline loops: CDR1 MNHEY, CDR2 SVGAGI. Trimming shortened V by 0 bases and J by 1 base, and 8 bases separated the two germline ends. The CDR3 is 15 amino acids. In nucleotides, the CDR3 is TGTGCCAGCAGTTACTCTGGATCGGGCACAGATACGCAGTATTTT. It is translated as CASSYSGSGTDTQYF.

The rearrangement joins TRBV2 to TRBJ1-3; 7 bases line up with TRBD1. Trimming at V came to 7 bases and at J to 4 bases, leaving 7 bases not matched to a gene. CDR1 is SNHLY, CDR2 FYNNEI, per germline. This CDR3 spans 14 amino acids. In DNA form, the CDR3 reads TGTGCCAGCAAACGGGACAGACAAGGAAACACCATATATTTT. It yields the protein CASKRDRQGNTIYF.